This T cell receptor (beta chain) was identified in a study of CD8+ T cells in alopecia areata. Study information: Treated individuals took tofacitinib by mouth, 5 to 10 mg twice daily. Tofacitinib therapy took 6 to 18 months; 6 months off drug came after.

V dropped 4 bases and J dropped 5; count of bases not matched to a gene: 6. The CDR3 runs 14 residues. Germline V gene sequence: CDR1 SQVTM, CDR2 ANQGSEA. Stated treatment: oral pan-JAK inhibitor, 5-10 mg twice daily. Study-level findings and limits: Tofacitinib significantly decreased scalp clonality and expanded CD8+ clones among top 100. Especially in alopecia totalis/universalis, lesional scalp showed greater clonality than normal scalp did.

On this clone itself: Its antigen is currently unknown.

cDNA serving as the sequencing template came from extracted, reverse transcribed RNA. TCRdb's copy holds only in-frame clones and misses some; the assay was immunoSEQ multiplex PCR. The table lists 95,000 to 100,000 clones, 50% to 75% of them singletons. The TCR was taken from a human donor with alopecia areata. The specimen comprised CD8+ T cells sorted from blood, sampled at week 4, from a patient treated with tofacitinib. The chain is built from TRBV29-1 and TRBJ2-1, with TRBD1 matching over 9 bases. The CDR3 bases are TGCAGCGTTGTGACCGGGACAGGGAACAATGAGCAGTTCTTC. As protein: CSVVTGTGNNEQFF.